The 23 T cell receptor beta chains presented below share a single source sample, sequenced in a study of blood T cell repertoires in COVID-19. Libraries were prepared by immunoSEQ multiplex PCR; TCRdb keeps only in-frame clonotypes and omits some of them. In the table there are over 100,000 clones, roughly 86% of which are singletons. The material sequenced was peripheral blood. These receptor sequences come from a man in his forties or fifties with active or convalescent COVID-19.

The chain uses TRBV15 and TRBJ1-5; 7 bases are a match to TRBD1. Losses at the gene ends were 8 bases for V and 6 bases for J; bases not matched to a gene: 22. The length of the CDR3 is 18 residues. The germline CDR1 and CDR2 sequences are LNHNV and YYDKDF (reference sequence). The CDR3 loop is CATSPGVGGGSWGQPQHF. CDR3 nucleotide sequence: TGTGCCACCTCCCCCGGGGTAGGGGGCGGTAGCTGGGGTCAGCCCCAGCATTTT.

This clone was detected once. The rearrangement uses TRBV7-3 and TRBJ2-5; D not resolved. CDR1 and CDR2 (germline): SGHTA, FQGTGA. V was cut by 2 bases and J by 5 bases, with 9 bases left in between. The length of the CDR3 is 13 residues. CDR3 sequence: CASSLFATETQYF. CDR3 DNA sequence: TGTGCCAGCAGCTTATTCGCTACGGAGACCCAGTACTTC.

This clone appeared once. The chain is built from TRBV5-3 and TRBJ1-5; D is possibly TRBD1 (5 bases). TRBV5-3 is an ORF for which the function is uncertain. The V end was cut by 0 bases, the J end by 3 bases, with 13 bases between. There are 16 residues in the CDR3. This CDR3 reads CARSLAEQGPNQPQHF. DNA of the CDR3: TGTGCCAGAAGCTTGGCTGAGCAGGGCCCCAATCAGCCCCAGCATTTT.

The chain links TRBV6-5 to TRBJ1-5, with D tentatively TRBD1 (6 bases). This CDR3 has 13 amino acids. Germline V gene data show CDR1 as MNHEY and CDR2 as SVGAGI. Between the trimmed V and J ends, which lost 4 bases and 4 bases, there was a span of 8 bases. DNA for the CDR3: TGTGCCAGCAGTTGGACAGAAAATCAGCCCCAGCATTTT. It specifies CASSWTENQPQHF.

This sequence joins TRBV19 and TRBJ2-6; 7 nucleotides match TRBD1. Germline CDR1 LNHDA, CDR2 SQIVND (reference sequence). V shed 7 bases, J shed 0 bases, and the junction held 3 bases outside the gene matches. The CDR3 is made up of 15 amino acids. CDR3 sequence reads: CASIAGGSGANVLTF. The CDR3 DNA is TGTGCCAGTATTGCAGGGGGCTCTGGGGCCAACGTCCTGACTTTC.

This clone was counted a single time. The V and J genes are TRBV7-9 and TRBJ1-2; 9 bases match TRBD1. Trimming at V came to 1 base and at J to 2 bases, leaving 8 bases not matched to a gene. Germline V lookup: CDR1 SEHNR, CDR2 FQNEAQ (reference sequence). The CDR3 consists of 17 residues. The CDR3 protein is CASSLELPGQGNYGYTF. DNA of the CDR3: TGTGCCAGCAGCTTAGAACTCCCGGGACAGGGAAACTATGGCTACACCTTC. Based on the CDR3 plus reference TRBV7-9 and TRBJ1-2, the full variable domain is DTGVSQNPRHKITKRGQNVTFRCDPISEHNRLYWYRQTLGQGPEFLTYFQNEAQLEKSRLLSDRFSAERPKGSFSTLEIQRTEQGDSAMYLCASSLELPGQGNYGYTFGSGTRLTVV.

The chain has TRBV3-1 (or the pseudogene TRBV3-2) and TRBJ2-3, with D unclear. The CDR3 runs 13 residues. In germline, CDR1 is LGHDT, CDR2 YNNKEL (reference sequence). V lost 1 base, J lost 1 base, and 3 bases lay in between. CDR3 protein: CASSQVGTDTQYF. The DNA for the CDR3 is TGTGCCAGCAGCCAAGTCGGCACAGATACGCAGTATTTT.

Details on this clone: The same CDR3 can be traced to other DNA sequences in this sample. V gene TRBV5-1 combines with J gene TRBJ2-3, with TRBD2 identical over 8 bases. The CDR3 has 14 amino acids. Germline V gene data show CDR1 as SGHRS and CDR2 as YFSETQ. Losses at the gene ends were 5 bases for V and 4 bases for J; bases not matched to a gene: 6. The CDR3 bases are TGCGCCAGCAGTCGGACGGGAGGGTCAGATACGCAGTATTTT. Protein: CASSRTGGSDTQYF.

This chain links TRBV9 with TRBJ2-1; D unresolved. Germline CDR1 reads SGDLS; CDR2 reads YYNGEE. The germline V and J ends were trimmed by 0 bases and 6 bases, with 7 bases remaining between them. The CDR3 loop spans 13 amino acids. CDR3 nucleotides: TGTGCCAGCAGCGTAGCCTCGGTCAATGAGCAGTTCTTC. It encodes CASSVASVNEQFF. The full variable domain, its missing parts supplied by reference TRBV9 and TRBJ2-1, is DSGVTQTPKHLITATGQRVTLRCSPRSGDLSVYWYQQSLDQGLQFLIQYYNGEERAKGNILERFSAQQFPDLHSELNLSSLELGDSALYFCASSVASVNEQFFGPGTRLTVL.

In this sample, this clone turned up once. The chain carries TRBV27 and TRBJ2-7; possibly TRBD1 for D (6 bases). The V end lost 7 bases, the J end lost 0 bases, and 16 bases lay between the germline ends. Germline V gene sequence: CDR1 MNHEY, CDR2 SMNVEV (reference sequence). The CDR3 is 15 residues long. The CDR3 is CASTGIGTFSYEQYF. Written as DNA, the CDR3 is TGTGCCAGCACGGGGATTGGGACATTCTCCTACGAGCAGTACTTC.

The V and J genes are TRBV6-1 and TRBJ1-5, with D unclear. Germline loops: CDR1 MNHNS, CDR2 SASEGT. CDR3 length equals 19 residues. Trimming shortened V by 4 bases and J by 5 bases, and 27 bases separated the two germline ends. This CDR3 reads CASSGAGGTAQKVHQPQHF. For the CDR3, the DNA is TGTGCCAGCAGTGGGGCGGGCGGAACCGCTCAGAAAGTACATCAGCCCCAGCATTTT.

This clone was detected a few times. The J gene is TRBJ2-1, the V gene TRBV5-1; 8 bases align to TRBD1. Germline assignment: CDR1 SGHRS and CDR2 YFSETQ. V trimming: 3 bases; J trimming: 8 bases; junction bases outside the gene matches: 4. The CDR3 is made up of 13 amino acids. Written as DNA, the CDR3 is TGCGCCAGCAGCTGGACAGGGTCGGATGAGCAGTTCTTC. Amino acids: CASSWTGSDEQFF.

In this sample, this clone turned up once. The V call is TRBV6-5, the J call TRBJ1-2; no reliable D call. The CDR3 length is 13 residues. Germline V CDR1 and CDR2: MNHEY, SVGAGI. The ends were cut back, 6 bases at V and 7 bases at J, with 15 bases in the middle. The CDR3 DNA reads TGTGCCAGCAGCCCGGAAACGTCGGGTGGCTACACCTTC. It encodes CASSPETSGGYTF.

The V call is TRBV2, the J call TRBJ1-1, with TRBD1 as a possible D gene (5 bases). The CDR3 runs 15 residues. The V gene lost 3 bases and the J gene lost 3 bases, with 14 bases spanning the gap. CDR1 SNHLY and CDR2 FYNNEI come from the germline V gene. CDR3 amino acids: CASSDQPWGDTEAFF. The CDR3 DNA is TGTGCCAGCAGTGACCAGCCTTGGGGGGACACTGAAGCTTTCTTT.

Here the CDR3 DNA reads TGTGCCAGCAGCCAAGGACAAAGGGGCAATGAGCAGTTCTTC. Encoded protein: CASSQGQRGNEQFF. This chain uses TRBV3-1 (or the pseudogene TRBV3-2) with TRBJ2-1; possible D gene TRBD1, 5 bases. From germline, CDR1 is LGHDT and CDR2 YNNKEL (reference sequence). V lost 1 base and J 6 bases, leaving 10 bases between the germline ends. This CDR3 spans 14 amino acids.

The V and J genes are TRBV7-3 and TRBJ1-1; D is unresolved. Trimming removed 5 bases at V and 1 base at J, with 8 bases between. The CDR3 has 13 residues. Germline lookup yields CDR1 SGHTA and CDR2 FQGTGA. This CDR3 is CASSPKRNTEAFF. The CDR3 DNA sequence: TGTGCCAGCAGCCCTAAAAGGAACACTGAAGCTTTCTTT.

The rearrangement joins TRBV6-5 to TRBJ2-5; D ambiguous. Germline CDR1 is MNHEY and CDR2 is SVGAGI. There are 16 residues in the CDR3. Trimming stripped 2 bases from V and 2 bases from J, with 15 bases between. The CDR3 DNA sequence: TGTGCCAGCAGTTACGGGTCAGGTTGGGCGCAAGAGACCCAGTACTTC. Protein: CASSYGSGWAQETQYF.

This clone was detected only once. The chain combines TRBV19 with TRBJ1-1, with D uncertain. The CDR3 loop spans 14 amino acids. Germline lookup yields CDR1 LNHDA and CDR2 SQIVND (reference sequence). V gave up 5 bases and J gave up 0 bases, with 10 bases separating them. As DNA, the CDR3 is TGTGCCAGTAGTCCCGACACCCTGAACACTGAAGCTTTCTTT. This sequence encodes CASSPDTLNTEAFF.

The CDR3, as DNA: TGTGCCAGCGATAACCCCGGTGAAGCTTTCTTT. Protein sequence: CASDNPGEAFF. The gene calls are TRBV19 and TRBJ1-1; D is unresolved. The CDR3 runs to 11 residues. The germline gives CDR1 LNHDA, CDR2 SQIVND (reference sequence). V was pared by 9 bases and J by 7 bases, with 12 bases between.

This clone was detected once. V gene TRBV20-1 combines with J gene TRBJ1-2; no definite D call. V lost 6 bases, J lost 3 bases, and 8 bases lay in between. The CDR3 totals 11 residues. Germline lookup yields CDR1 DFQATT and CDR2 SNEGSKA (reference sequence). CDR3 residues: CSAVTDYGYTF. The CDR3 nucleotides are TGCAGTGCCGTGACTGACTATGGCTACACCTTC.

V usage is TRBV19 and J usage is TRBJ2-1; TRBD2 might be the D (5 bases). CDR3 length: 12 residues. Trimming took off 1 base at V and 9 bases at J, with 7 bases between the two ends. Germline loops: CDR1 LNHDA, CDR2 SQIVND (reference sequence). CDR3 protein: CASSIAGSEQFF. CDR3 nucleotides: TGTGCCAGTAGTATAGCGGGAAGTGAGCAGTTCTTC.

The chain carries TRBV5-6 and TRBJ2-7; the match to TRBD1 covers 7 bases. The trim removed 3 bases at V and 3 bases at J, leaving 9 bases unmatched. CDR1 and CDR2 (germline): SGHDT, YYEEEE. The CDR3 extends over 15 amino acids. CDR3 bases: TGTGCCAGCAGCTCCGGGACAGCTCCTCTCTACGAGCAGTACTTC. It translates to CASSSGTAPLYEQYF. The full variable domain, with the rest looked up from reference TRBV5-6 and TRBJ2-7, is DAGVTQSPTHLIKTRGQQVTLRCSPKSGHDTVSWYQQALGQGPQFIFQYYEEEERQRGNFPDRFSGHQFPNYSSELNVNALLLGDSALYLCASSSGTAPLYEQYFGPGTRLTVT.

V and J are TRBV30 and TRBJ1-2; perhaps TRBD1 as D (5 bases). CDR1 is GTSNPN, CDR2 SVGIG, per germline (reference sequence). Trimming left V 4 bases short and J 2 bases short, with 14 bases between. This CDR3 is 14 amino acids long. The CDR3 bases are TGTGCCTGGACGGGACCCGGGGGGAACTATGGCTACACCTTC. It codes for CAWTGPGGNYGYTF. Drawing the rest from reference TRBV30 and TRBJ1-2, the complete variable domain is SQTIHQWPATLVQPVGSPLSLECTVEGTSNPNLYWYRQAAGRGLQLLFYSVGIGQISSEVPQNLSASRPQDRQFILSSKKLLLSDSGFYLCAWTGPGGNYGYTFGSGTRLTVV.